This T cell receptor (beta chain) was found in a study of T cells in Graves' hyperthyroidism and ophthalmopathy. This clonotype was observed a few times. The target antigen is unknown. Germline trimming cut 5 bases from V and 1 base from J; bases unmatched to any gene: 4. Germline CDR1 is SNHLY and CDR2 is FYNNEI. CDR3 size: 14 residues. General observations from the study: Expanded thyroid clonotypes (above 0.001) were mostly also found in blood. Before onset, by a median of approximately 6.2 months, the model predicted ophthalmopathy. A model of 13 V-J pairs discriminated ophthalmopathy from stable hyperthyroidism.

TCR beta CDR3 region amplification was performed from RNA transcripts. First-round RT-PCR of the TCR CDR3 relied on the HTBI primer set. TCRdb passed the multiplex PCR reads through MiXCR, listing each CDR3 protein once. The table lists roughly 380,000 distinct CDR3 sequences, approximately 18% of them singletons, with about 16% in the top ten. This sequence was found in a middle-aged woman with Graves' ophthalmopathy. Sequencing used blood. V usage is TRBV2 and J usage is TRBJ2-5; 7 nucleotides agree with TRBD2. CDR3 nucleotide sequence: TGTGCCAGCAGTAGACTAGCCCGCCAAGAGACCCAGTACTTC. Its protein product is CASSRLARQETQYF.